This T cell receptor beta chain appears in the sequencing data of a study of blood T cells in healthy people across ages. Next came a second PCR, run for about 7 to 12 cycles, which used a sample-barcoded 5' primer along with a J-beta primer mix. Each cDNA molecule was tagged by a template-switch adaptor that had 12 random nucleotides. TCRdb re-called the 5' RACE reads with MiXCR, one entry per CDR3 protein. The sample lists 1.5 million or so distinct CDR3 sequences, 40% to 45% occurring once. Whole-study results and caveats: Donor CMV status, an unknown factor, possibly confounded changes in expanded clonotypes. Across the age range, TCR beta diversity per million T cells fell in a roughly linear way.

J lost 4 bases, V lost 1 base, and 6 bases had no gene match. Germline V gene sequence: CDR1 LGHNA, CDR2 YSLEER. The CDR3 totals 16 residues. Of note for this clonotype: Its specificity is not known.

PBMCs were isolated at a quantity of at least 6 million per sample. The chain uses TRBV4-3 and TRBJ2-5; 10 bases map to TRBD2. Material for sequencing was blood. This TCR derives from a woman aged 18-30 years in good health. The chain's CDR3 is CASSQAALAGAETQYF. The DNA for the CDR3 is TGCGCCAGCAGCCAAGCAGCGCTAGCGGGGGCAGAGACCCAGTACTTC.